The 7 T cell receptor beta chains in this list originate from one sample, sequenced in a study of identical twins listed by TCRdb under 2016. Library creation used 5' RACE. The run used an Illumina HiSeq 2000. Starting from the raw public reads, TCRdb applied fastp trimming at Q25, assembled clones with MiXCR and retained in-frame beta chains. Each entry merges the rows of one CDR3 protein and shows their most common DNA and genes. The sample contains roughly 570,000 distinct CDR3 sequences, over 8.5% of them found a single time. Clones ranked in the top ten supply roughly 3.2% of the sample. This same sample was also taken into another study, of yellow fever vaccine responses in identical twins.

The sample consisted of PBMCs. These receptors were collected from a woman younger than 30 in good health.

Concerning this clonotype: This may come from a read error, since a much larger clone is one base off. This chain links TRBV5-1 with TRBJ2-2, with 7 nucleotides matching TRBD1. CDR1 and CDR2 (germline): SGHRS, YFSETQ. CDR3 length equals 14 residues. In DNA, the CDR3 is TGCGCCAGCAGCTCCGACACAGGGGCCGGGAAGCTGTTTTTT. Amino acid sequence: CASSSDTGAGKLFF.

The chain employs TRBV7-3 and TRBJ2-3, with TRBD2 identical over 12 bases. From germline, CDR1 is SGHTA and CDR2 FQGTGA. CDR3 length: 20 residues. Trimming removed 0 bases from V and 0 bases from J; junction bases left unmatched: 10. The CDR3, as DNA: TGTGCCAGCAGCTTAACGTCAAGGCTAGCGGGGGGGTCGAGCACAGATACGCAGTATTTT. Amino acid sequence: CASSLTSRLAGGSSTDTQYF.

This clonotype was found a few times. The chain uses TRBV27 and TRBJ2-1; TRBD1 is a possible D gene (6 bases). CDR1 is MNHEY and CDR2 is SMNVEV in the germline V gene (reference sequence). V was trimmed by 2 bases and J by 3 bases, leaving 14 bases between them. The CDR3 covers 16 residues. The CDR3 region has the DNA TGTGCCAGCAGTTTAGACCGGACAGCTTACTACAATGAGCAGTTCTTC. This encodes CASSLDRTAYYNEQFF.

This clonotype turned up a few times. The chain is built from TRBV28 and TRBJ2-2, with 9 positions matching TRBD1. Trimming at V came to 6 bases and at J to 3 bases, leaving 5 bases not matched to a gene. CDR1 and CDR2 (germline): MDHEN, SYDVKM. CDR3 size: 15 residues. The CDR3 spells CASSRRQGDTGELFF. The CDR3 region has the DNA TGTGCCAGCAGCCGTCGACAGGGGGACACCGGGGAGCTGTTTTTT.

The chain is built from TRBV28 and TRBJ2-3, with D possibly being TRBD1 (5 bases). Germline V gene data show CDR1 as MDHEN and CDR2 as SYDVKM. The CDR3 runs 14 residues. Trimming pared 8 bases from V and 3 bases from J, leaving 15 bases between. The CDR3 DNA sequence: TGTGCCAGCGGTTCATCAGGGCTTACAGATACGCAGTATTTT. Translated, it gives CASGSSGLTDTQYF.

The chain combines TRBV5-1 with TRBJ2-1, with D perhaps given as TRBD1 or TRBD2 (5 bases each). Trimming cost V 2 bases and J 1 base, with 10 bases left between them. CDR1 is SGHRS, CDR2 YFSETQ, per germline. The CDR3 is 15 residues long. For the CDR3, the DNA is TGCGCCAGCAGCTTTGTGGGGGAGTCCTACAATGAGCAGTTCTTC. Amino acid sequence: CASSFVGESYNEQFF.

This clonotype was seen a handful of times. This rearrangement joins TRBV5-1 to TRBJ2-4, with D perhaps TRBD1 (6 bases). The CDR3 sequence is 16 residues long. CDR1 and CDR2 from the germline V gene are SGHRS and YFSETQ. V was pared by 0 bases and J by 0 bases, with 10 bases between. The CDR3 is CASSLELGGAKNIQYF. The DNA of the CDR3 is TGCGCCAGCAGCTTGGAATTAGGGGGAGCCAAAAACATTCAGTACTTC.